This T cell receptor (beta chain) was sequenced in a study of radiotherapy plus CTLA-4 blockade in lung cancer (dated by TCRdb to the late 2010s). Broadly, across the study: Objective responses occurred in 15% to 20% of enrolled patients, and roughly 30% achieved disease control.

Points the paper makes about the study in general: After treatment with radiotherapy and ipilimumab, TCR clones that originated in tumors expanded in peripheral blood. The strongest predictors of response, as reported, were early dynamic changes in blood T cell clones along with a rise in serum interferon-beta after radiation.

The study tested focal radiation therapy combined with CTLA-4 blockade (ipilimumab) in patients with chemo-refractory metastatic non-small-cell lung cancer. The count of this clone is one. Its antigen is not yet known. Base qualities were left out, and no much larger clone turns up one base away. The germline V gene specifies KGHSH as CDR1 and LQKENI as CDR2. Germline trimming amounts to 0 bases on V and 4 bases on J, with 3 as the count of junction bases outside the gene matches. From the cysteine up to the phenylalanine, the CDR3 has a length of 15 residues. Of all the DNA, just the CDR3 is kept, 45 bases in frame from base 1. Receptors were amplified or captured by the immunoSEQ multiplex PCR assay. Held by TCRdb, this immuneACCESS table contains in-frame sequences only and omits some clones. Under half of the omission traces to an unresolved V gene where checked; the cause of the rest is unknown. Present in this sample are 77,000 or so clones, roughly four fifths of which were seen just once. The ten largest make up 8% to 10% of the sample.

Sample: peripheral blood, taken from a patient treated with radiotherapy plus ipilimumab. This TCR was recovered from a human donor with non-small cell lung cancer whose response to radiotherapy plus ipilimumab could not be evaluated. The sequence joins TRBV18 to TRBJ1-2; 9 nucleotides in the junction match TRBD1. The bases are TGTGCCAGCTCACCACCACAGGGGGCAGGCTATGGCTACACCTTC. It codes for CASSPPQGAGYGYTF.